These 23 T cell receptor beta chains share one sample of origin, sequenced in a study of blood T cell repertoires in COVID-19. Here immunoSEQ multiplex PCR was the method, and the copy in TCRdb shows in-frame clones only, minus some. This sample has some 400,000 clones, with 80% to 90% found just once. The sample was PBMCs or T cells enriched from blood (not recorded which). These receptors all come from a man under 40 who had recovered from COVID-19.

This clone was seen a handful of times. This chain uses TRBV7-9 with TRBJ2-5; 7 nucleotides agree with TRBD1. The V segment lost 5 bases and the J segment 2 bases; nucleotides outside the gene matches: 11. CDR3 length: 16 amino acids. In germline, CDR1 is SEHNR, CDR2 FQNEAQ (reference sequence). The CDR3 coding sequence is TGTGCCAGCAGCACGACTCGGACAGGCCCACAAGAGACCCAGTACTTC. Its protein is CASSTTRTGPQETQYF. Variable domain in full (rest from reference TRBV7-9 and TRBJ2-5): DTGVSQNPRHKITKRGQNVTFRCDPISEHNRLYWYRQTLGQGPEFLTYFQNEAQLEKSRLLSDRFSAERPKGSFSTLEIQRTEQGDSAMYLCASSTTRTGPQETQYFGPGTRLLVL.

The chain joins TRBV21-1 to TRBJ1-6. TRBV21-1 is a recognized pseudogene. The CDR3 length is 12 residues. CDR3 in DNA: TGTGCCAGCAGTCCCTCGGGTTCACCCCTCCACTTT. This translates into CASSPSGSPLHF.

The V and J genes are TRBV5-4 and TRBJ2-5; 11 bases line up with TRBD2. This CDR3 spans 16 amino acids. Germline V gene data show CDR1 as SGHNT and CDR2 as YYREEE (reference sequence). The V gene end was trimmed by 5 bases and the J gene end by 5 bases; junction bases not matched to a gene: 11. The CDR3 sequence is CASRLGTSGLGETQYF. CDR3 DNA: TGTGCCAGCAGGCTCGGGACTAGCGGCCTTGGGGAGACCCAGTACTTC. The full variable domain, in which reference TRBV5-4 and TRBJ2-5 provide the parts outside the CDR3, is ETGVTQSPTHLIKTRGQQVTLRCSSQSGHNTVSWYQQALGQGPQFIFQYYREEENGRGNFPPRFSGLQFPNYSSELNVNALELDDSALYLCASRLGTSGLGETQYFGPGTRLLVL.

The V gene is TRBV3-1 (or the pseudogene TRBV3-2), the J gene TRBJ2-2, with unresolved D. V shed 2 bases and J shed 3 bases, with 4 bases lying between them. Per germline, CDR1 LGHDT and CDR2 YNNKEL (reference sequence). The CDR3 length is 13 residues. The CDR3 reads CASSQTDTGELFF. The CDR3 DNA follows: TGTGCCAGCAGCCAAACGGACACCGGGGAGCTGTTTTTT.

V gene TRBV30 combines with J gene TRBJ1-5; 7 nucleotides agree with TRBD1. The germline CDR1 and CDR2 sequences are GTSNPN and SVGIG (reference sequence). J was trimmed by 8 bases and V by 0 bases; bases with no gene match: 10. This CDR3 comprises 15 residues. CDR3 sequence: CAWSVRSGGNKPQHF. The CDR3 DNA is TGTGCCTGGAGTGTACGGTCAGGGGGTAATAAGCCCCAGCATTTT. Variable domain in full (rest from reference TRBV30 and TRBJ1-5): SQTIHQWPATLVQPVGSPLSLECTVEGTSNPNLYWYRQAAGRGLQLLFYSVGIGQISSEVPQNLSASRPQDRQFILSSKKLLLSDSGFYLCAWSVRSGGNKPQHFGDGTRLSIL.

The V call is TRBV10-2, the J call TRBJ1-1; 7 bases line up with TRBD1. V shed 7 bases and J 4 bases; nucleotides not matched to a gene: 9. Looked up from germline, CDR1 is WSHSY and CDR2 is SAAADI. This CDR3 comprises 14 residues. CDR3 in DNA: TGCGCCAGCACCCTCCCAGGGGGTGGCACTGAAGCTTTCTTT. It codes for CASTLPGGGTEAFF.

V gene TRBV10-2 combines with J gene TRBJ2-2; the match to TRBD2 covers 11 bases. The germline gives CDR1 WSHSY, CDR2 SAAADI. This CDR3 comprises 18 residues. After removal of 7 bases from V and 8 bases from J, the junction contained 18 bases not matched to a gene. The CDR3 DNA sequence: TGCGCCAGCAACGCTAATCCTACTAGCGGGAGTAAGGAGGGGGAGCTGTTTTTT. It specifies CASNANPTSGSKEGELFF.

The chain carries TRBV27 and TRBJ2-2; the D is unclear. Germline V gives CDR1 MNHEY, CDR2 SMNVEV (reference sequence). CDR3 length: 15 residues. V gave up 7 bases and J gave up 0 bases, with 12 bases separating them. CDR3: CASTQVGSNTGELFF. Here the CDR3 DNA reads TGTGCCAGCACTCAAGTTGGCTCGAACACCGGGGAGCTGTTTTTT.

V usage is TRBV5-6 and J usage is TRBJ1-5; no firm D call. Per germline, CDR1 SGHDT and CDR2 YYEEEE. Trimming pared 1 base from V and 0 bases from J, leaving 8 bases between. CDR3 size: 15 residues. The CDR3, as DNA: TGTGCCAGCAGCTTGAGATTAGTTAGCAATCAGCCCCAGCATTTT. This gives the protein CASSLRLVSNQPQHF.

V is TRBV6-1 and J is TRBJ2-7, with D hard to call. Germline values: CDR1 MNHNS, CDR2 SASEGT. This CDR3 region has 14 residues. Trimming cost V 0 bases and J 6 bases, with 12 bases left between them. CDR3 region: CASSEASNEAEQYF. The CDR3 nucleotides are TGTGCCAGCAGTGAAGCGAGCAACGAAGCCGAGCAGTACTTC.

This clone was recorded once. In the same sample, other DNA sequences code for this CDR3. The chain is built from TRBV5-1 and TRBJ2-3; 9 nucleotides match TRBD2. The trim removed 0 bases at V and 4 bases at J, leaving 3 bases unmatched. The CDR3 totals 15 residues. Germline values: CDR1 SGHRS, CDR2 YFSETQ. The CDR3 nucleotides are TGCGCCAGCAGCTTGGTTGCGGGAGGGGCAGATACGCAGTATTTT. Translated, it gives CASSLVAGGADTQYF.

The V call is TRBV6-5, the J call TRBJ2-1; 10 positions agree with TRBD1. V lost 4 bases, J lost 8 bases, and 11 bases stayed unmatched. CDR1 and CDR2 (germline): MNHEY, SVGAGI. The CDR3 runs to 16 residues. This CDR3 is CASSFLPGQGPHEQFF. The CDR3 DNA follows: TGTGCCAGCAGTTTCTTGCCGGGACAGGGGCCCCATGAGCAGTTCTTC.

This chain connects TRBV30 to TRBJ1-4, with a tentative D call TRBD1 (5 bases). This CDR3 has 14 amino acids. The germline V gene encodes CDR1 GTSNPN and CDR2 SVGIG (reference sequence). Trimming cost V 3 bases and J 3 bases, with 11 bases left between them. The CDR3 loop reads CAWSVQVANEKLFF. The CDR3 DNA reads TGTGCCTGGAGCGTACAGGTGGCTAATGAAAAACTGTTTTTT.

The chain couples TRBV28 to TRBJ2-7, with a possible D match to TRBD1 (6 bases). This CDR3 is 16 amino acids long. CDR1 is MDHEN and CDR2 is SYDVKM in the germline V gene. Between the trimmed V and J ends, which lost 5 bases and 6 bases, there was a span of 23 bases. CDR3 DNA: TGTGCCAGCAGTCAAAGAGGGGGTGCGGGCATGGGCGAGCAGTACTTC. Translation gives CASSQRGGAGMGEQYF.

The gene calls are TRBV9 and TRBJ1-4; D gene ambiguous. The CDR3 has 14 residues. Trimming took 1 base from V and 2 from J, leaving 6 bases between them. CDR1 is SGDLS, CDR2 YYNGEE, per germline. CDR3 bases: TGTGCCAGCAGCGTAACAGCCACTAATGAAAAACTGTTTTTT. Protein: CASSVTATNEKLFF.

V and J are TRBV7-9 and TRBJ1-6; 7 bases map to TRBD1. Trimming cost V 5 bases and J 8 bases; bases outside gene matches: 6. Germline V gene lookup returns CDR1 SEHNR and CDR2 FQNEAQ (reference sequence). The CDR3 sequence is 14 residues long. The CDR3 loop is CASSPGTDDSPLHF. The CDR3, as DNA: TGTGCCAGCAGCCCCGGGACAGATGATTCACCCCTCCACTTT.

The V call is TRBV7-9, the J call TRBJ1-3, with 7 positions matching TRBD1. CDR1 and CDR2 (germline): SEHNR, FQNEAQ (reference sequence). V shed 3 bases, J shed 0 bases, and the junction held 14 bases outside the gene matches. The CDR3 runs 19 residues. The CDR3 here is CASSFESTTGPSSGNTIYF. CDR3 in DNA: TGTGCCAGCAGCTTCGAGTCGACGACAGGGCCGAGCTCTGGAAACACCATATATTTT.

The chain uses TRBV3-1 (or the pseudogene TRBV3-2) and TRBJ2-2; 8 bases line up with TRBD1. The CDR3 contains 14 residues. V trimming: 1 base; J trimming: 7 bases; junction bases outside the gene matches: 2. Germline V gene sequence: CDR1 LGHDT, CDR2 YNNKEL (reference sequence). The CDR3 sequence is CASSQGQGIGELFF. The CDR3 DNA sequence: TGTGCCAGCAGCCAAGGACAGGGGATCGGGGAGCTGTTTTTT.

The J gene is TRBJ1-4, the V gene TRBV9, with D possibly matching TRBD1 (6 bases). CDR1 and CDR2 (germline): SGDLS, YYNGEE. This CDR3 is built from 14 residues. V was clipped by 4 bases and J by 0 bases, with 7 bases between them. Written as DNA, the CDR3 is TGTGCCAGCAGCCCAGGGGCAACTAATGAAAAACTGTTTTTT. This translates into CASSPGATNEKLFF. The whole variable domain, filled in from reference TRBV9 and TRBJ1-4, reads DSGVTQTPKHLITATGQRVTLRCSPRSGDLSVYWYQQSLDQGLQFLIQYYNGEERAKGNILERFSAQQFPDLHSELNLSSLELGDSALYFCASSPGATNEKLFFGSGTQLSVL.

The chain has TRBV6-5 and TRBJ2-2; a possible D gene is TRBD1 (6 bases). CDR3 length: 15 amino acids. The germline V and J ends were trimmed by 9 bases and 1 base, with 15 bases remaining between them. Germline assignment: CDR1 MNHEY and CDR2 SVGAGI. The CDR3 DNA reads TGTGCCAGGAACCTCGAGGGGGAGAACACCGGGGAGCTGTTTTTT. This sequence encodes CARNLEGENTGELFF.

The chain links TRBV19 to TRBJ1-1, with D hard to call. Trimming removed 2 bases from V and 8 bases from J, with 9 bases in between. The CDR3 is 12 amino acids. In germline, CDR1 is LNHDA, CDR2 SQIVND (reference sequence). The CDR3, as DNA: TGTGCCAGTAGTATAAGAGCTGCCGAAGCTTTCTTT. Translated: CASSIRAAEAFF. Full variable domain (rest looked up from reference TRBV19 and TRBJ1-1): DGGITQSPKYLFRKEGQNVTLSCEQNLNHDAMYWYRQDPGQGLRLIYYSQIVNDFQKGDIAEGYSVSREKKESFPLTVTSAQKNPTAFYLCASSIRAAEAFFGQGTRLTVV.

V and J are TRBV27 and TRBJ1-2, with 9 bases fitting TRBD1. With V trimmed by 10 bases and J by 8 bases, 14 bases remained unmatched. CDR3 length equals 14 residues. Germline CDR1 is MNHEY and CDR2 is SMNVEV (reference sequence). CDR3 DNA sequence: TGTGCCACCTCCGGGACAGGGAGTATCGGAGGCTACACCTTC. Its translation is CATSGTGSIGGYTF.

This clone was counted a single time. The chain's CDR3 is CASTTTTNEKLFF. In DNA, the CDR3 is TGTGCCAGCACCACAACAACTAATGAAAAACTGTTTTTT. The V and J genes are TRBV12-3 or TRBV12-4 and TRBJ1-4; D is unresolved. With 7 bases removed from V and 0 bases from J, the gap between germline ends came to 6 bases. This CDR3 comprises 13 residues.